A single sample is the source of the 8 T cell receptor beta chains below, sequenced in a study of CD8 T cells in ankylosing spondylitis. Findings and caveats of the study: Characteristic of ankylosing spondylitis blood, it appeared, was a TCR beta motif comprising roughly 8 highly homologous variants.

These receptors have no known antigen. MiXCR, run by TCRdb on the 5' RACE reads, gives a single entry per CDR3 protein. Of around 890,000 distinct CDR3 sequences in the sample, about 11% are singletons; the top ten hold 0.45% to 0.6%. Sequencing was performed on blood, either unsorted or a sorted T cell fraction (not recorded which). The receptors were sampled from a male donor with ankylosing spondylitis.

The chain is built from TRBV20-1 and TRBJ2-2, with D possibly matching TRBD2 (6 bases). The germline V and J ends were trimmed by 3 bases and 7 bases, with 18 bases remaining between them. The CDR3 consists of 15 residues. The germline V gene encodes CDR1 DFQATT and CDR2 SNEGSKA (reference sequence). CDR3 loop: CSARDYGKVDGELFF. Here the CDR3 DNA reads TGCAGTGCTAGGGACTACGGGAAGGTCGACGGGGAGCTGTTTTTT.

This chain uses TRBV20-1 with TRBJ1-2; no clear D gene. Looked up from germline, CDR1 is DFQATT and CDR2 is SNEGSKA (reference sequence). The CDR3 runs to 9 residues. The V and J ends lost 5 bases and 8 bases respectively, with 6 bases between them. CDR3 protein: CSAPPGYTF. The CDR3 coding sequence is TGCAGTGCTCCGCCGGGCTACACCTTC.

This sequence joins TRBV20-1 and TRBJ1-1; D call uncertain. Trimming left V 1 base short and J 0 bases short, with 6 bases between. Germline-derived CDR1 and CDR2 are DFQATT and SNEGSKA (reference sequence). The CDR3 covers 13 residues. The DNA of the CDR3 is TGCAGTGCTAGAGGAACTATGAACACTGAAGCTTTCTTT. Protein: CSARGTMNTEAFF.

V gene TRBV9 combines with J gene TRBJ2-5, with 8 bases fitting TRBD2. CDR3 length: 16 residues. The V and J ends lost 4 bases and 0 bases, in that order; junction bases with no gene match: 8. Germline CDR1 reads SGDLS; CDR2 reads YYNGEE. CDR3 loop: CASSQTSGGYQETQYF. CDR3 coding DNA: TGTGCCAGCAGCCAAACCAGCGGGGGTTACCAAGAGACCCAGTACTTC.

In its sample, this clonotype was seen a few times. The gene calls are TRBV20-1 and TRBJ2-1; 8 nucleotides line up with TRBD1. The CDR3 is made up of 15 amino acids. V lost 0 bases to trimming and J lost 4 bases; unmatched junction nucleotides: 5. Germline assignment: CDR1 DFQATT and CDR2 SNEGSKA (reference sequence). The CDR3 nucleotides are TGCAGTGCTAGAGATAGACAGGGGCCTTACAATGAGCAGTTCTTC. Its translation: CSARDRQGPYNEQFF.

The CDR3 region is CASSIRRRKVETQYF. The CDR3 DNA follows: TGTGCCAGCAGTATTCGGAGACGGAAAGTAGAGACCCAGTACTTC. This sequence joins TRBV28 and TRBJ2-5; D call uncertain. V was shortened by 5 bases and J by 4 bases, with 17 bases between the two germline ends. Germline-derived CDR1 and CDR2 are MDHEN and SYDVKM. The CDR3 sequence is 15 residues long.

This clonotype came up a few times. The chain carries TRBV20-1 and TRBJ1-3, with D perhaps TRBD1 (6 bases). Germline loops: CDR1 DFQATT, CDR2 SNEGSKA (reference sequence). This CDR3 is 15 amino acids long. The V gene lost 3 bases and the J gene lost 4 bases, with 16 bases spanning the gap. This chain's CDR3 is CSARRRGAFGNTIYF. In DNA form, the CDR3 reads TGCAGTGCTAGGAGGCGGGGGGCATTCGGAAACACCATATATTTT.

The chain links TRBV4-3 to TRBJ1-1; maybe TRBD1 (6 bases). Looked up from germline, CDR1 is LGHNA and CDR2 is YSLEER. V lost 0 bases to trimming and J lost 9 bases, with 11 bases between them. The CDR3 sequence is 13 residues long. The CDR3 DNA reads TGCGCCAGCAGCCAAGAAGACAGGACGAAAGCTTTCTTT. Translating it yields CASSQEDRTKAFF.